The 16 T cell receptor beta chains below all came from one sample that was sequenced in a study of OX40 agonist ivuxolimab in advanced cancers. Sequenced by immunoSEQ multiplex PCR; TCRdb stores in-frame clones only, minus some. The sample contains some 57,000 clones, 80% to 90% of which appear only once. Here the sequenced sample was CD4+ or CD8+ T cells sorted from blood, taken in a trial of the OX40 agonist ivuxolimab. The source of these receptors is an adult with an advanced solid tumor such as melanoma, head and neck, liver or kidney cancer.

The V gene is TRBV20-1, the J gene TRBJ2-3; the D is unclear. CDR3 length equals 10 residues. V was cut by 3 bases and J by 6 bases, with 4 bases left in between. The germline gives CDR1 DFQATT, CDR2 SNEGSKA (reference sequence). The CDR3 loop reads CSASSDTQYF. CDR3 DNA sequence: TGCAGTGCTAGTTCTGATACGCAGTATTTT.

This clone is a singleton in its sample. J is TRBJ1-2 and V is TRBV19; D unresolved. The germline V gene encodes CDR1 LNHDA and CDR2 SQIVND (reference sequence). V dropped 9 bases and J dropped 2 bases, with 13 bases sitting between them. The CDR3 loop spans 13 amino acids. CDR3 protein: CASQSTENYGYTF. The CDR3 nucleotides are TGTGCCAGCCAGTCGACCGAGAACTATGGCTACACCTTC. The complete variable domain, with remaining parts taken from reference TRBV19 and TRBJ1-2, reads DGGITQSPKYLFRKEGQNVTLSCEQNLNHDAMYWYRQDPGQGLRLIYYSQIVNDFQKGDIAEGYSVSREKKESFPLTVTSAQKNPTAFYLCASQSTENYGYTFGSGTRLTVV.

CDR3 sequence (DNA): TGTGCCAGCAGTGAATTAACAGGGGGCACCGGGGAGCTGTTTTTT. Amino acids: CASSELTGGTGELFF. V gene TRBV6-1 combines with J gene TRBJ2-2; 8 nucleotides align to TRBD1. Germline V gene data show CDR1 as MNHNS and CDR2 as SASEGT. CDR3 length equals 15 residues. The V gene end was trimmed by 2 bases and the J gene end by 4 bases; junction bases not matched to a gene: 3.

The chain joins TRBV4-3 to TRBJ1-6, with D possibly TRBD1 on 6 matching bases. V was trimmed by 1 base and J by 7 bases, leaving 17 bases between them. Germline V CDR1 and CDR2: LGHNA, YSLEER. This CDR3 comprises 17 residues. The DNA for the CDR3 is TGCGCCAGCAGCCAAGGCGCGGGGGCGGGTAGGAATTCACCCCTCCACTTT. This translates into CASSQGAGAGRNSPLHF.

The gene calls are TRBV19 and TRBJ1-3; D perhaps matches TRBD1 (5 bases). The V end was cut by 7 bases, the J end by 3 bases, with 10 bases between. This CDR3 contains 13 residues. Germline CDR1 is LNHDA and CDR2 is SQIVND (reference sequence). DNA for the CDR3: TGTGCCAGTACCTTCGACAGTGGAAACACCATATATTTT. Encoded protein: CASTFDSGNTIYF. The full variable domain, completed using reference TRBV19 and TRBJ1-3, is DGGITQSPKYLFRKEGQNVTLSCEQNLNHDAMYWYRQDPGQGLRLIYYSQIVNDFQKGDIAEGYSVSREKKESFPLTVTSAQKNPTAFYLCASTFDSGNTIYFGEGSWLTVV.

This clone was counted between two and nine times. This chain links TRBV5-1 with TRBJ1-2; no firm D call. The CDR3 runs 14 residues. Looked up from germline, CDR1 is SGHRS and CDR2 is YFSETQ. The V and J ends lost 1 base and 5 bases respectively, with 12 bases between them. The CDR3 bases are TGCGCCAGCAGCTTGACCGAGGGAGGGTATGGCTACACCTTC. Residues: CASSLTEGGYGYTF.

The chain employs TRBV4-3 and TRBJ2-7; weak D call: TRBD2 (6 bases). CDR1 and CDR2 (germline): LGHNA, YSLEER. The V end was cut by 2 bases, the J end by 3 bases, with 14 bases between. The CDR3 is made up of 15 amino acids. CDR3: CASSQSTGLHYEQYF. The CDR3 bases are TGCGCCAGCAGCCAAAGCACGGGACTCCACTACGAGCAGTACTTC.

The V call is TRBV19, the J call TRBJ2-3, with unresolved D. The CDR3 has 15 amino acids. CDR1 LNHDA and CDR2 SQIVND come from the germline V gene (reference sequence). Trimming took off 5 bases at V and 0 bases at J, with 12 bases between the two ends. Written as DNA, the CDR3 is TGTGCCAGTAGTCGGCTCGGAGCTAGCACAGATACGCAGTATTTT. It yields the protein CASSRLGASTDTQYF.

The rearrangement uses TRBV9 and TRBJ2-7, with 8 bases lining up with TRBD1. J lost 5 bases, V lost 2 bases, and 6 bases had no gene match. Germline V gene lookup returns CDR1 SGDLS and CDR2 YYNGEE. This CDR3 comprises 14 residues. CDR3 sequence: CASSVTGDMDEQYF. In nucleotides, the CDR3 is TGTGCCAGCAGCGTGACAGGGGATATGGACGAGCAGTACTTC.

The CDR3 DNA sequence: TGTGCCAGCAGTTCCCCAACTAGCGCCCGCTACAATGAGCAGTTCTTC. Encoded protein: CASSSPTSARYNEQFF. The chain couples TRBV27 to TRBJ2-1, with 7 bases matching TRBD2. CDR1 and CDR2 from the germline V gene are MNHEY and SMNVEV (reference sequence). Unmatched junction bases numbered 9, after V lost 4 bases and J lost 3 bases. This CDR3 region has 16 residues.

This clone was detected only once. The chain couples TRBV27 to TRBJ1-5; 7 nucleotides align to TRBD1. Germline-derived CDR1 and CDR2 are MNHEY and SMNVEV (reference sequence). This CDR3 is 15 amino acids long. After removal of 5 bases from V and 3 bases from J, the junction contained 7 bases not matched to a gene. Written as DNA, the CDR3 is TGTGCCAGCAGTCCACTCGACAGGGACAATCAGCCCCAGCATTTT. Residues: CASSPLDRDNQPQHF.

V is TRBV27 and J is TRBJ2-2; the match to TRBD2 covers 8 bases. Unmatched junction bases numbered 18, after V lost 6 bases and J lost 3 bases. The germline V gene encodes CDR1 MNHEY and CDR2 SMNVEV (reference sequence). CDR3 length: 19 residues. Here the CDR3 reads CASRPGIFGRAVDTGELFF. CDR3 sequence (DNA): TGTGCCAGCAGACCCGGTATATTCGGGAGGGCCGTGGACACCGGGGAGCTGTTTTTT.

The chain recombines TRBV5-1 with TRBJ2-1; 9 nucleotides align to TRBD1. Germline V lookup: CDR1 SGHRS, CDR2 YFSETQ. CDR3 length: 12 amino acids. Trimming removed 0 bases from V and 14 bases from J; junction bases left unmatched: 3. The CDR3 sequence: CASSLGQGEEFF. For the CDR3, the DNA is TGCGCCAGCAGCTTGGGACAGGGGGAAGAGTTCTTC.

This rearrangement joins TRBV30 to TRBJ2-5; D might be TRBD2 (7 bases). TRBJ2-7 matches the DNA end more closely, so the J call is doubtful. There are 17 residues in the CDR3. The germline CDR1 and CDR2 sequences are GTSNPN and SVGIG (reference sequence). For the CDR3, the DNA is TGTGCCTGGAGTGTACTGTCGTCGAAGGGGGGGTCCTACGAGCAGTACTTC. The encoded protein is CAWSVLSSKGGSYEQYF.

Written as DNA, the CDR3 is TGTGCCAGCAGCCGCGGGGGGGACTCATTCACAGATACGCAGTATTTT. This gives the protein CASSRGGDSFTDTQYF. This chain joins TRBV11-3 and TRBJ2-3, with 9 positions matching TRBD2. V lost 5 bases and J lost 2; bases outside the gene matches: 8. Germline V CDR1 and CDR2: SGHNT, YENEEA. There are 16 residues in the CDR3.

The V gene is TRBV5-1, the J gene TRBJ1-1; 8 bases line up with TRBD1. With 1 base clipped from V and 0 bases from J, the junction kept 5 bases outside the gene matches. CDR1 and CDR2 (germline): SGHRS, YFSETQ. The CDR3 has 16 residues. The CDR3 loop reads CASSLQGANLNTEAFF. CDR3 nucleotides: TGCGCCAGCAGCTTGCAGGGGGCGAACTTGAACACTGAAGCTTTCTTT.